The 24 T cell receptor beta chains below all came from one sample that was sequenced in a study of shared T cell receptors in the human thymus. Repertoires were generated with immunoSEQ multiplex PCR, while TCRdb's copy carries only in-frame clones and drops some. This sample yields under 700,000 clones, of which 75% to 80% are seen a single time; roughly 0.013% belongs to the top ten. These data also formed part of another study, on human thymus T cells.

The sequenced sample was thymocytes. These receptors were collected from a boy in the first two years of life with a congenital heart defect.

The chain employs TRBV5-4 and TRBJ1-2, with 9 bases aligning to TRBD1. CDR3 length: 17 residues. The germline CDR1 and CDR2 sequences are SGHNT and YYREEE (reference sequence). The junction had 17 bases not matched to a gene; V was cut back by 3 bases and J by 8 bases. The CDR3 is CASSSSGTGPPSRGYTF. For the CDR3, the DNA is TGTGCCAGCAGCTCCTCCGGGACAGGGCCCCCTTCTAGGGGCTACACCTTC.

The chain joins TRBV15 to TRBJ2-2; 8 bases fit TRBD2. V gave up 9 bases and J gave up 4 bases; unmatched junction bases: 10. The CDR3 has 15 amino acids. Germline CDR1 is LNHNV and CDR2 is YYDKDF (reference sequence). CDR3 in DNA: TGTGCCACTGCCCCGGGGGGGCGTGGCACCGGGGAGCTGTTTTTT. Protein product: CATAPGGRGTGELFF.

This clone was recorded only once. J is TRBJ2-7 and V is TRBV4-3; D not certain. The CDR3 contains 14 residues. Germline CDR1 and CDR2: LGHNA and YSLEER. Trimming stripped 0 bases from V and 0 bases from J, with 6 bases between. As DNA, the CDR3 is TGCGCCAGCAGCCAAGATGAGAGCTCCTACGAGCAGTACTTC. Translating it yields CASSQDESSYEQYF.

This clone was found a few times. The chain joins TRBV4-1 to TRBJ2-3; 14 bases align to TRBD2. CDR3 length: 16 residues. Losses at the gene ends were 5 bases for V and 9 bases for J; bases not matched to a gene: 10. Germline CDR1 reads MGHRA; CDR2 reads YSYEKL. The CDR3 here is CASSSPGLAGVETQYF. CDR3 coding DNA: TGCGCCAGCAGCTCCCCGGGACTAGCGGGAGTAGAGACGCAGTATTTT.

The gene calls are TRBV25-1 and TRBJ1-1; D gene uncertain. This CDR3 contains 12 residues. V shed 3 bases and J shed 7 bases, with 9 bases lying between them. Germline V gene lookup returns CDR1 MGHDK and CDR2 SYGVNS. This CDR3 reads CASSDKGLEAFF. The CDR3 bases are TGTGCCAGCAGTGACAAAGGACTTGAAGCTTTCTTT.

The chain has TRBV30 and TRBJ2-5; 10 bases are shared with TRBD2. This CDR3 spans 17 amino acids. The trim removed 0 bases at V and 5 bases at J, leaving 12 bases unmatched. The V gene's germline CDR1 is GTSNPN and CDR2 SVGIG (reference sequence). The CDR3 region has the DNA TGTGCCTGGAGTGTACGTCTAGCGGGAGACCCGAGGGAGACCCAGTACTTC. Its protein is CAWSVRLAGDPRETQYF.

The CDR3 DNA reads as TGTGCCAGCAGTTTGGATAGCGGGAGGGCCGGGCAAGAGACCCAGTACTTC. Protein sequence: CASSLDSGRAGQETQYF. The V call is TRBV27, the J call TRBJ2-5; 11 bases align to TRBD2. The ends lost 3 bases at V and 2 bases at J; junction bases unmatched: 8. The CDR3 has 17 amino acids. The germline V gene has CDR1 MNHEY and CDR2 SMNVEV (reference sequence).

V gene TRBV5-5 combines with J gene TRBJ2-3; TRBD2 aligns across 8 bases. The J segment lost 4 bases and the V segment lost 2 bases, leaving 6 bases of the junction unmatched. Germline CDR1 SGHKS, CDR2 YYEKEE (reference sequence). The CDR3 contains 15 residues. For the CDR3, the DNA is TGTGCCAGCAGCTTTGCGGGGGGCGGATCAGATACGCAGTATTTT. Its protein product is CASSFAGGGSDTQYF.

The chain carries TRBV11-3 and TRBJ1-4; D not resolved. The length of the CDR3 is 15 residues. V lost 5 bases and J 6 bases, leaving 16 bases between the germline ends. From germline, CDR1 is SGHNT and CDR2 YENEEA. DNA for the CDR3: TGTGCCAGCAGCCCCGGTTGGTCTACTGATGAAAAACTGTTTTTT. This translates into CASSPGWSTDEKLFF.

The chain couples TRBV6-1 to TRBJ2-5; TRBD2 matches 8 bases. From germline, CDR1 is MNHNS and CDR2 SASEGT. V shed 7 bases, J shed 5 bases, and the junction held 12 bases outside the gene matches. The CDR3 is 15 residues long. The CDR3 loop reads CASILSGGQWETQYF. The CDR3 nucleotides read TGTGCCAGCATTCTAAGCGGGGGACAATGGGAGACCCAGTACTTC.

The chain links TRBV4-2 to TRBJ2-7, with TRBD2 matching 12 bases. With 4 bases clipped from V and 4 bases from J, the junction kept 20 bases outside the gene matches. Germline CDR1 LGHNA, CDR2 YNFKEQ. There are 20 residues in the CDR3. CDR3 DNA sequence: TGTGCCAGCAGCCCTACCCGGGGACTAGCGGGCCACGGACGGGGGTACGAGCAGTACTTC. The encoded protein is CASSPTRGLAGHGRGYEQYF.

In its sample, this clone was seen once. The chain uses TRBV4-3 and TRBJ2-5; 7 nucleotides match TRBD2. This CDR3 contains 18 residues. After removal of 0 bases from V and 5 bases from J, the junction contained 15 bases not matched to a gene. The germline V gene has CDR1 LGHNA and CDR2 YSLEER. CDR3: CASSQDFLAEARLETQYF. CDR3 DNA sequence: TGCGCCAGCAGCCAAGATTTCCTAGCGGAGGCAAGACTCGAGACCCAGTACTTC.

The V and J genes are TRBV6-4 and TRBJ2-3; weak D call: TRBD2 (5 bases). Germline V lookup: CDR1 MRHNA, CDR2 SNTAGT. The V end was cut by 2 bases, the J end by 1 base, with 10 bases between. The CDR3 extends over 15 amino acids. The chain's CDR3 is CASSDVGEGTDTQYF. The CDR3 DNA follows: TGTGCCAGCAGTGACGTCGGGGAAGGCACAGATACGCAGTATTTT.

The chain recombines TRBV5-1 with TRBJ2-5, with D possibly matching TRBD2 (5 bases). V gave up 1 base and J gave up 5 bases, with 9 bases separating them. The CDR3 sequence is 13 residues long. Germline CDR1 reads SGHRS; CDR2 reads YFSETQ. For the CDR3, the DNA is TGCGCCAGCAGCTTGAACGTAGCGGAGACCCAGTACTTC. Translation gives CASSLNVAETQYF. The full variable domain, in which reference TRBV5-1 and TRBJ2-5 provide the parts outside the CDR3, is KAGVTQTPRYLIKTRGQQVTLSCSPISGHRSVSWYQQTPGQGLQFLFEYFSETQRNKGNFPGRFSGRQFSNSRSEMNVSTLELGDSALYLCASSLNVAETQYFGPGTRLLVL.

This chain connects TRBV27 to TRBJ2-7; TRBD1 matches 9 bases. CDR3 length equals 15 residues. J was trimmed by 5 bases and V by 3 bases; bases with no gene match: 8. Germline V gene data show CDR1 as MNHEY and CDR2 as SMNVEV (reference sequence). Here the CDR3 DNA reads TGTGCCAGCAGTTTCCTTGGGACAGGGATACACGAGCAGTACTTC. Translation: CASSFLGTGIHEQYF.

The chain couples TRBV28 to TRBJ2-5; 10 positions match TRBD2. CDR1 MDHEN and CDR2 SYDVKM come from the germline V gene. V shed 3 bases and J 3 bases; nucleotides not matched to a gene: 10. CDR3 size: 17 residues. CDR3 DNA sequence: TGTGCCAGCAGTTTTCGAACTAGCGGGATGCAAAAAGAGACCCAGTACTTC. Translating it yields CASSFRTSGMQKETQYF.

This sequence joins TRBV28 and TRBJ2-1; 11 bases fit TRBD2. In germline, CDR1 is MDHEN, CDR2 SYDVKM. V shed 6 bases and J 8 bases; nucleotides not matched to a gene: 15. The CDR3 covers 17 residues. CDR3 region: CASSRPRTSGRLYEQFF. For the CDR3, the DNA is TGTGCCAGCAGCCGACCCCGGACTAGCGGGCGCCTCTATGAGCAGTTCTTC.

The rearrangement joins TRBV7-9 to TRBJ2-7; 8 nucleotides match TRBD2. The CDR3 has 14 residues. V was clipped by 5 bases and J by 6 bases; unmatched bases: 9. The germline V gene encodes CDR1 SEHNR and CDR2 FQNEAQ (reference sequence). CDR3 coding DNA: TGTGCCAGCAGCCAAAGCGGGAGAGGTAGCGAGCAGTACTTC. Translating gives CASSQSGRGSEQYF.

V usage is TRBV6-6 and J usage is TRBJ1-5; 8 nucleotides align to TRBD1. The germline CDR1 and CDR2 sequences are MNHNY and SVGAGI (reference sequence). Losses at the gene ends were 2 bases for V and 2 bases for J; bases not matched to a gene: 2. The CDR3 is 15 residues long. The CDR3 protein is CASSYDRGGNQPQHF. CDR3 nucleotides: TGTGCCAGCAGTTACGACAGGGGAGGCAATCAGCCCCAGCATTTT.

The rearrangement uses TRBV14 and TRBJ2-7; a possible D gene is TRBD2 (5 bases). Germline loops: CDR1 SGHDN, CDR2 FVKESK. This CDR3 has 16 residues. Trimming removed 0 bases at V and 2 bases at J, with 14 bases between. The CDR3 bases are TGTGCCAGCAGCCAAGACGGGCAGGCGACTACCTACGAGCAGTACTTC. This gives the protein CASSQDGQATTYEQYF.

The V and J genes are TRBV7-6 and TRBJ2-7, with 7 nucleotides matching TRBD2. CDR3 size: 15 residues. CDR1 and CDR2 (germline): SGHVS, FNYEAQ. V gave up 5 bases and J gave up 2 bases; unmatched junction bases: 9. Here the CDR3 reads CASSEWTRAPYEQYF. CDR3 DNA: TGTGCCAGCAGCGAGTGGACTAGGGCCCCCTACGAGCAGTACTTC.

The chain couples TRBV12-5 to TRBJ1-3; possibly TRBD1 for D (6 bases). V lost 2 bases to trimming and J lost 2 bases, with 13 bases between them. The CDR3 has 16 amino acids. Germline loops: CDR1 LGHNT, CDR2 FRNRAP. The CDR3 protein is CASGLRETGTGNTIYF. In DNA form, the CDR3 reads TGTGCTAGTGGTTTGCGTGAGACAGGTACTGGAAACACCATATATTTT.

The chain couples TRBV28 to TRBJ2-3; D might be TRBD1 (5 bases). The germline V and J ends were trimmed by 3 bases and 1 base, with 14 bases remaining between them. The CDR3 consists of 16 residues. CDR1 MDHEN and CDR2 SYDVKM come from the germline V gene. CDR3 in amino acids: CASSLTDTSGTDTQYF. The DNA for the CDR3 is TGTGCCAGCAGTTTGACGGACACTTCCGGCACAGATACGCAGTATTTT. Variable domain in full (rest from reference TRBV28 and TRBJ2-3): DVKVTQSSRYLVKRTGEKVFLECVQDMDHENMFWYRQDPGLGLRLIYFSYDVKMKEKGDIPEGYSVSREKKERFSLILESASTNQTSMYLCASSLTDTSGTDTQYFGPGTRLTVL.

The chain joins TRBV6-5 to TRBJ2-1, with a possible D match to TRBD1 (6 bases). The length of the CDR3 is 15 residues. Germline values: CDR1 MNHEY, CDR2 SVGAGI. V shed 2 bases and J shed 0 bases, with 8 bases lying between them. The CDR3 sequence is CASSYNRVSYNEQFF. In nucleotides, the CDR3 is TGTGCCAGCAGTTACAACAGGGTCTCCTACAATGAGCAGTTCTTC.